This T cell receptor (beta chain) was observed in a study of regulatory T cells in long-lasting Graves disease. On the study more broadly: Recently diagnosed Graves' patients had received antithyroid drugs for under 3 months.

This clonotype was counted at least ten times. Arm-PCR with iRepertoire HTBI primers amplified the CDR3 regions for these TCR beta libraries. TCRdb re-called the multiplex PCR reads with MiXCR, one entry per CDR3 protein. This sample yields 240,000 or so distinct CDR3 sequences, of which 20% are seen a single time; approximately 15% belongs to the top ten. Specified time point: newly diagnosed GD, antithyroid drugs for less than 3 months. PBMC RNA served as the TCR library source. Peripheral blood, at 7.5 to 9 milliliters, went into EDTA tubes. CDR1 DFQATT and CDR2 SNEGSKA come from the germline V gene (reference sequence). The CDR3 totals 13 residues. With 6 bases removed from V and 5 bases from J, the gap between germline ends came to 13 bases.

This receptor was taken from a female donor with Graves disease. This rearrangement joins TRBV20-1 to TRBJ2-2; tentative D call: TRBD2 (7 bases). This sample comprised peripheral blood mononuclear cells (PBMCs), obtained at new diagnosis, from a patient treated with antithyroid drugs. The CDR3 region has the DNA TGCAGTGCAAATCGGGGGGCGACCGGGGAGCTGTTTTTT. Its protein product is CSANRGATGELFF.